These 32 T cell receptor beta chains share one sample of origin, sequenced in a study of shared clonotypes between healthy human individuals. Sequencing was performed with immunoSEQ multiplex PCR; in TCRdb, only in-frame clones are kept and a portion is missing. The sample consists of roughly 220,000 clones, over 60% of them appearing once. The specimen was memory CD4+ T cells sorted from blood. Sample subset: CD45RA-negative fraction. All receptors derive from a man aged 25-40 years in good health.

The chain combines TRBV25-1 with TRBJ1-2, with D unresolved. The CDR3 runs 15 residues. V shed 5 bases and J shed 3 bases, with 16 bases lying between them. Germline CDR1 and CDR2: MGHDK and SYGVNS. CDR3 coding DNA: TGTGCCAGCAGTACCCTAATCCCAATGGACTATGGCTACACCTTC. Translation gives CASSTLIPMDYGYTF.

The V call is TRBV2, the J call TRBJ2-7; no reliable D call. Trimming took 0 bases from V and 2 from J, leaving 11 bases between them. The CDR3 runs 15 residues. Looked up from germline, CDR1 is SNHLY and CDR2 is FYNNEI. DNA of the CDR3: TGTGCCAGCAGTGAAGCGTTTTCCGTGACCTACGAGCAGTACTTC. The encoded protein is CASSEAFSVTYEQYF.

The chain uses TRBV11-3 and TRBJ2-1; D gene ambiguous. Trimming pared 1 base from V and 10 bases from J, leaving 14 bases between. The CDR3 consists of 14 residues. CDR1 and CDR2 (germline): SGHNT, YENEEA. The DNA of the CDR3 is TGTGCCAGCAGCTTAGCCACAGCATGGCCAGAGCAGTTCTTC. Its translation: CASSLATAWPEQFF. Full variable domain (missing parts from reference TRBV11-3 and TRBJ2-1): EAGVVQSPRYKIIEKKQPVAFWCNPISGHNTLYWYLQNLGQGPELLIRYENEEAVDDSQLPKDRFSAERLKGVDSTLKIQPAELGDSAVYLCASSLATAWPEQFFGPGTRLTVL.

The chain links TRBV4-2 to TRBJ2-1, with D tentatively TRBD1 (5 bases). V lost 1 base, J lost 1 base, and 17 bases lay in between. From germline, CDR1 is LGHNA and CDR2 YNFKEQ. The CDR3 is made up of 18 amino acids. CDR3 DNA sequence: TGTGCCAGCAGCCAAGGGGGCCAGCCCGGCCCTTCCTACAATGAGCAGTTCTTC. Encoded protein: CASSQGGQPGPSYNEQFF.

The sample holds a few counts of this clone. This rearrangement joins TRBV2 to TRBJ1-1; 10 bases agree with TRBD1. V shed 6 bases, J shed 5 bases, and the junction held 6 bases outside the gene matches. The germline V gene encodes CDR1 SNHLY and CDR2 FYNNEI. The CDR3 consists of 14 residues. DNA of the CDR3: TGTGCCAGCAGCCGACAGGGGGCAGGGACTGAAGCTTTCTTT. It yields the protein CASSRQGAGTEAFF.

This chain uses TRBV7-9 with TRBJ2-3; 12 nucleotides agree with TRBD2. This CDR3 is 18 amino acids long. The ends lost 5 bases at V and 0 bases at J; junction bases unmatched: 9. Germline V lookup: CDR1 SEHNR, CDR2 FQNEAQ (reference sequence). The CDR3 reads CASSPGLAGPGSTDTQYF. As DNA, the CDR3 is TGTGCCAGCAGCCCAGGACTAGCGGGACCCGGGAGCACAGATACGCAGTATTTT.

This chain links TRBV5-1 with TRBJ2-1; 7 nucleotides match TRBD2. The CDR3 contains 15 residues. J gave up 3 bases and V 0 bases, and 3 bases lay outside the gene matches. Germline V gene data show CDR1 as SGHRS and CDR2 as YFSETQ. The CDR3 region has the DNA TGCGCCAGCAGCTTGGTGTCTAGCGGCTACAATGAGCAGTTCTTC. Its translation is CASSLVSSGYNEQFF. Based on the CDR3 plus reference TRBV5-1 and TRBJ2-1, the full variable domain is KAGVTQTPRYLIKTRGQQVTLSCSPISGHRSVSWYQQTPGQGLQFLFEYFSETQRNKGNFPGRFSGRQFSNSRSEMNVSTLELGDSALYLCASSLVSSGYNEQFFGPGTRLTVL.

This clone was seen a handful of times. This chain links TRBV2 with TRBJ1-5; D is possibly TRBD1 (5 bases). The CDR3 loop spans 16 amino acids. The V end was cut by 5 bases, the J end by 0 bases, with 14 bases between. Germline-derived CDR1 and CDR2 are SNHLY and FYNNEI. The chain's CDR3 is CASSPDSRYSNQPQHF. CDR3 DNA: TGTGCCAGCAGTCCCGACAGCAGATATAGCAATCAGCCCCAGCATTTT.

The chain couples TRBV28 to TRBJ2-2; 9 bases are shared with TRBD2. Germline V gene data show CDR1 as MDHEN and CDR2 as SYDVKM. The CDR3 is 19 residues long. Germline trimming cut 3 bases from V and 0 bases from J; bases unmatched to any gene: 11. The CDR3 here is CASSFTGWREGTNTGELFF. CDR3 bases: TGTGCCAGCAGTTTTACAGGGTGGCGGGAGGGGACGAACACCGGGGAGCTGTTTTTT.

V is TRBV2 and J is TRBJ2-7; the match to TRBD1 covers 9 bases. CDR1 is SNHLY and CDR2 is FYNNEI in the germline V gene. After removal of 5 bases from V and 4 bases from J, the junction contained 6 bases not matched to a gene. This CDR3 has 14 residues. The CDR3 DNA reads as TGTGCCAGCAGTCCTGACAGGGGGGGGTACGAGCAGTACTTC. This codes for CASSPDRGGYEQYF.

The gene calls are TRBV11-2 and TRBJ2-5; 14 bases are a match to TRBD2. The CDR3 length is 19 residues. Per germline, CDR1 SGHAT and CDR2 FQNNGV. J gave up 1 base and V 1 base, and 8 bases lay outside the gene matches. DNA for the CDR3: TGTGCCAGCAGCTTAGTTTGGACTAGCGGGAGGAGGGGCCAAGAGACCCAGTACTTC. This translates into CASSLVWTSGRRGQETQYF.

This chain links TRBV19 with TRBJ2-3, with 9 bases that match TRBD2. Germline CDR1 and CDR2: LNHDA and SQIVND (reference sequence). V shed 4 bases, J shed 1 base, and the junction held 18 bases outside the gene matches. There are 20 residues in the CDR3. This chain's CDR3 is CASSRGWISRTSDRTDTQYF. CDR3 nucleotide sequence: TGTGCCAGTAGTAGGGGATGGATTTCGAGGACTAGCGACCGCACAGATACGCAGTATTTT.

This sequence joins TRBV30 and TRBJ1-5; unclear D gene. The CDR3 is 14 amino acids. From germline, CDR1 is GTSNPN and CDR2 SVGIG (reference sequence). V dropped 0 bases and J dropped 7 bases, with 13 bases sitting between them. The CDR3 loop reads CAWSVDPSRQPQHF. The CDR3 DNA sequence: TGTGCCTGGAGTGTGGACCCGTCCCGGCAGCCCCAGCATTTT.

CDR3 sequence reads: CASSSSGRGAREQFF. The CDR3 coding sequence is TGCGCCAGCAGCTCCAGCGGGAGAGGGGCAAGAGAGCAGTTCTTC. J is TRBJ2-1 and V is TRBV5-1; 8 bases align to TRBD2. This CDR3 spans 15 amino acids. V lost 3 bases to trimming and J lost 10 bases; unmatched junction nucleotides: 12. Germline V gene sequence: CDR1 SGHRS, CDR2 YFSETQ.

With respect to this clone: Within the sample, other DNA sequences also encode this same CDR3. The V gene is TRBV18, the J gene TRBJ2-1; D may match TRBD1 or TRBD2 (5 bases each). This CDR3 has 15 residues. The germline V gene has CDR1 KGHSH and CDR2 LQKENI. The germline V and J ends were trimmed by 3 bases and 0 bases, with 9 bases remaining between them. The CDR3 is CASSPPGSSYNEQFF. The CDR3 nucleotides are TGTGCCAGCTCACCCCCAGGGAGCTCCTACAATGAGCAGTTCTTC.

The V call is TRBV7-2, the J call TRBJ2-7; D remains unclear. Trimming pared 4 bases from V and 0 bases from J, leaving 13 bases between. The germline CDR1 and CDR2 sequences are SGHTA and FQGNSA. This CDR3 contains 15 residues. CDR3 residues: CASSSGSHSSYEQYF. The DNA of the CDR3 is TGTGCCAGCAGCTCCGGCTCCCATAGCTCCTACGAGCAGTACTTC.

The rearrangement joins TRBV27 to TRBJ2-5; D may be TRBD2 (6 bases). The CDR3 length is 13 residues. V was clipped by 4 bases and J by 2 bases, with 8 bases between them. Germline V CDR1 and CDR2: MNHEY, SMNVEV (reference sequence). Here the CDR3 reads CASSWAGQETQYF. DNA of the CDR3: TGTGCCAGCAGTTGGGCGGGGCAAGAGACCCAGTACTTC.

This clone has just a few counts. The CDR3 loop reads CASSASTPRYEQYF. The CDR3 DNA sequence: TGCGCCAGCAGCGCGAGCACCCCGCGCTACGAGCAGTACTTC. The chain recombines TRBV5-1 with TRBJ2-7; D not resolved. The CDR3 sequence is 14 residues long. The germline V gene encodes CDR1 SGHRS and CDR2 YFSETQ. Trimming removed 4 bases at V and 3 bases at J, with 14 bases between.

The chain links TRBV6-6 to TRBJ2-2, with 7 bases aligning to TRBD2. V was clipped by 6 bases and J by 4 bases; unmatched bases: 8. The CDR3 loop spans 15 amino acids. From germline, CDR1 is MNHNY and CDR2 SVGAGI (reference sequence). CDR3 nucleotide sequence: TGTGCCAGCAGCCTGGGGGGGGGTCCCACCGGGGAGCTGTTTTTT. This encodes CASSLGGGPTGELFF.

The chain links TRBV28 to TRBJ2-1, with 10 bases that match TRBD1. There are 16 residues in the CDR3. The germline gives CDR1 MDHEN, CDR2 SYDVKM. V lost 6 bases to trimming and J lost 6 bases; unmatched junction nucleotides: 11. Here the CDR3 DNA reads TGTGCCAGCAGGTCCATCCGGGACAGGGGCCTCAATGAGCAGTTCTTC. This gives the protein CASRSIRDRGLNEQFF.

The V gene is TRBV28, the J gene TRBJ2-3, with 7 bases that match TRBD2. V lost 7 bases and J lost 4; bases outside the gene matches: 11. Germline-derived CDR1 and CDR2 are MDHEN and SYDVKM. This CDR3 region has 15 residues. For the CDR3, the DNA is TGTGCCAGCACTGGGGCAGCGGGAAGGTCAGATACGCAGTATTTT. Encoded protein: CASTGAAGRSDTQYF.

The rearrangement joins TRBV5-1 to TRBJ1-1; D not resolved. The germline gives CDR1 SGHRS, CDR2 YFSETQ. The V end lost 0 bases, the J end lost 1 base, and 4 bases lay between the germline ends. CDR3 length equals 13 residues. The CDR3 DNA sequence: TGCGCCAGCAGCTTGGGTTCGAACACTGAAGCTTTCTTT. As protein: CASSLGSNTEAFF.

Only one count was recorded for this clone. This sequence joins TRBV5-1 and TRBJ2-3; 11 bases align to TRBD1. Germline CDR1 and CDR2: SGHRS and YFSETQ. This CDR3 has 15 amino acids. V shed 4 bases, J shed 5 bases, and the junction held 6 bases outside the gene matches. The DNA for the CDR3 is TGCGCCAGCAGCCTGGGACAGGGGGGGATAGATACGCAGTATTTT. It codes for CASSLGQGGIDTQYF.

V usage is TRBV4-1 and J usage is TRBJ2-5; 11 nucleotides match TRBD2. J lost 5 bases, V lost 1 base, and 6 bases had no gene match. This CDR3 region has 16 residues. Germline CDR1 and CDR2: MGHRA and YSYEKL. CDR3 sequence: CASSQVIAGGPETQYF. The CDR3 DNA reads as TGCGCCAGCAGCCAAGTGATAGCGGGAGGGCCGGAGACCCAGTACTTC.

Notes on this clone: The germline gene is not matched at one end of the junction; a read error may be the cause. The chain combines TRBV7-7 with TRBJ2-7, with TRBD2 matching over 10 bases. Germline V CDR1 and CDR2: SSHAT, FNYEAQ (reference sequence). The CDR3 is made up of 15 amino acids. The CDR3 loop reads CASSPSSGGSYEQYF. CDR3 nucleotides: TGTGCTAGCAGCCCCTCTAGCGGGGGATCCTACGAGCAGTACTTC.

This chain connects TRBV2 to TRBJ2-3, with TRBD1 identical over 7 bases. From germline, CDR1 is SNHLY and CDR2 FYNNEI. The trim removed 5 bases at V and 4 bases at J, leaving 9 bases unmatched. The CDR3 has 15 residues. The CDR3 DNA follows: TGTGCCAGCAGTAGACAGGGTCTTGGAGCAGATACGCAGTATTTT. This encodes CASSRQGLGADTQYF.

This clone turned up a few times. V gene TRBV5-5 combines with J gene TRBJ2-1, with 13 bases identical to TRBD2. The CDR3 loop spans 20 amino acids. CDR1 and CDR2 (germline): SGHKS, YYEKEE (reference sequence). The V and J ends lost 4 bases and 1 base, in that order; junction bases with no gene match: 14. The CDR3 spells CASSLLGGLAGVDSYNEQFF. The CDR3 DNA sequence: TGTGCCAGCAGCCTTCTGGGCGGACTAGCGGGAGTGGATTCCTACAATGAGCAGTTCTTC.

This clone was counted at least ten times. The V gene is TRBV6-1, the J gene TRBJ2-5; a weak D match, TRBD2 (6 bases). Trimming took 6 bases from V and 3 from J, leaving 17 bases between them. This CDR3 contains 15 residues. CDR1 is MNHNS and CDR2 is SASEGT in the germline V gene. Here the CDR3 DNA reads TGTGCCAGCAGGATCGACCCGGGGGTCGAAGAGACCCAGTACTTC. Translating gives CASRIDPGVEETQYF.

The chain combines TRBV18 with TRBJ2-2; possibly TRBD1 for D (5 bases). CDR1 is KGHSH and CDR2 is LQKENI in the germline V gene. There are 15 residues in the CDR3. V was trimmed by 0 bases and J by 7 bases, leaving 12 bases between them. CDR3 sequence reads: CASSPPSRVVGELFF. The CDR3 DNA sequence: TGTGCCAGCTCACCACCGTCCAGGGTGGTCGGGGAGCTGTTTTTT.

V is TRBV25-1 and J is TRBJ1-4; no definite D call. With 4 bases removed from V and 3 bases from J, the gap between germline ends came to 6 bases. The V gene's germline CDR1 is MGHDK and CDR2 SYGVNS. This CDR3 comprises 13 residues. CDR3 amino acids: CASSGDPNEKLFF. The CDR3, as DNA: TGTGCCAGCAGTGGTGATCCTAATGAAAAACTGTTTTTT.

The chain's CDR3 is CASSVAGTSGSDTQYF. The CDR3 DNA is TGTGCCAGCAGTGTGGCCGGGACTAGCGGGAGTGATACGCAGTATTTT. V is TRBV2 and J is TRBJ2-3; TRBD2 matches at 14 bases. The CDR3 spans 16 residues. CDR1 SNHLY and CDR2 FYNNEI come from the germline V gene. With V trimmed by 4 bases and J by 6 bases, 6 bases remained unmatched.

The chain carries TRBV7-9 and TRBJ2-5, with D perhaps TRBD1 (6 bases). The CDR3 totals 15 residues. The V gene's germline CDR1 is SEHNR and CDR2 FQNEAQ (reference sequence). Trimming stripped 7 bases from V and 3 bases from J, with 18 bases between. This CDR3 reads CASTLSQGRKETQYF. The CDR3 coding sequence is TGTGCCAGCACCTTGTCACAGGGTAGAAAAGAGACCCAGTACTTC.